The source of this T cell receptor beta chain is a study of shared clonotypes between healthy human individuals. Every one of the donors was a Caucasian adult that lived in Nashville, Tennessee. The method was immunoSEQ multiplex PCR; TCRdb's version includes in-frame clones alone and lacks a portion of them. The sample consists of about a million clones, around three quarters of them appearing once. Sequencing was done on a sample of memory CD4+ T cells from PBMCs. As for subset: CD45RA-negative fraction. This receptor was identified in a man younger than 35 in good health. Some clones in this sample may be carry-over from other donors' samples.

The CDR3 nucleotides are TGTGCCAGCGGTCTCAGGGAGGGTCAGCCCCAGCATTTT. Its protein product is CASGLREGQPQHF. The chain employs TRBV6-1 and TRBJ1-5; perhaps TRBD1 as D (5 bases). The germline V gene encodes CDR1 MNHNS and CDR2 SASEGT. The CDR3 is made up of 13 amino acids. With 8 bases removed from V and 6 bases from J, the gap between germline ends came to 14 bases.